This is a list of T cell receptor beta chains from one sample in a study of glioma-infiltrating T cells. Each CDR3 protein is one row after TCRdb ran MiXCR on the multiplex PCR reads. The repertoire includes about 130,000 distinct CDR3 sequences, around 23% of them detected once, and about 15% sits in the top ten. Material for sequencing was glioma tissue, nonneoplastic brain tissue, or PBMCs (not recorded which). The source is a human donor with low-grade glioma or glioblastoma, undergoing nonglioma brain surgery, or in good health (not recorded which). Both conserved end residues are part of each CDR3. The order of the fields is V gene, J gene, D gene, clone size, CDR3 protein, CDR3 DNA. D genes are given only for firm matches. The size entry is marked missing in some rows and otherwise reads once, few, many or a size class.

>TRBV7-2|TRBJ2-7|TRBD2|many
CASSSAGGPGEQYF
TGTGCCAGCAGCTCAGCGGGAGGGCCCGGCGAGCAGTACTTC
>TRBV19|TRBJ1-2|NA|many
CASALTGVGYTF
TGTGCCAGTGCTCTCACCGGGGTAGGCTACACCTTC
>TRBV6-1|TRBJ1-1|NA|many
CASSRQAPGGTEAFF
TGTGCCAGCAGTAGACAGGCACCGGGGGGCACTGAAGCTTTCTTT
>TRBV12-3/TRBV12-4|TRBJ2-1|TRBD2|NA
CASSSLAGGHNEQFF
TGTGCCAGCAGTTCGCTAGCGGGAGGGCACAATGAGCAGTTCTTC
>TRBV24-1|TRBJ2-3|TRBD1|many
CATSDANRGTDTQYF
TGTGCCACCAGTGATGCAAACAGGGGGACAGATACGCAGTATTTT
>TRBV2|TRBJ1-5|TRBD1|few
CASNPGQGNQPQHF
TGTGCCAGCAACCCGGGACAGGGGAATCAGCCCCAGCATTTT
>TRBV19|TRBJ1-1|NA|few
CASSSPTRGMNTEAFF
TGTGCCAGTAGTTCCCCGACACGGGGGATGAACACTGAAGCTTTCTTT
>TRBV18|TRBJ2-7|NA|NA
CASSPRDGGRGEQYF
TGTGCCAGCTCACCAAGGGACGGAGGAAGGGGCGAGCAGTACTTC
>TRBV6-2/TRBV6-3|TRBJ2-5|TRBD1|many
CASSYHPTGGRETQYF
TGTGCCAGCAGTTACCATCCGACAGGGGGAAGAGAGACCCAGTACTTC
>TRBV7-2|TRBJ2-5|NA|many
CASSFKGIQETQYF
TGTGCCAGCAGCTTTAAGGGGATCCAAGAGACCCAGTACTTC
>TRBV28|TRBJ2-7|TRBD1|many
CASRQSGTGGEQYF
TGTGCCAGCAGACAGTCCGGGACAGGGGGCGAGCAGTACTTC
>TRBV29-1|TRBJ2-1|NA|few
CSVGSGGGREQFF
TGCAGCGTTGGGTCGGGGGGCGGGCGTGAGCAGTTCTTC
>TRBV6-2/TRBV6-3|TRBJ1-1|TRBD1|NA
CASSYRDRHIEAFF
TGTGCCAGCAGTTACAGGGACAGGCACATTGAAGCTTTCTTT
>TRBV7-6|TRBJ2-5|NA|NA
CASSLDWDGETQYF
TGTGCCAGCAGCTTAGACTGGGATGGAGAGACCCAGTACTTC
>TRBV20-1|TRBJ2-3|NA|many
CSASRRDTDTQYF
TGCAGTGCTAGTCGGCGGGACACAGATACGCAGTATTTT
>TRBV24-1|TRBJ2-3|TRBD1|many
CATSDKDRGTDTQYF
TGTGCCACCAGTGACAAGGACAGGGGGACAGATACGCAGTATTTT
>TRBV12-3/TRBV12-4|TRBJ1-2|NA|few
CASIPGRGYYGYTF
TGTGCCAGCATCCCCGGCAGGGGATACTATGGCTACACCTTC
>TRBV2|TRBJ2-1|TRBD2|NA
CARSELALGSYNEQFF
TGTGCCAGAAGCGAACTAGCGTTAGGCTCCTACAATGAGCAGTTCTTC
>TRBV7-6|TRBJ2-3|NA|many
CASSVDRPGNTDTQYF
TGTGCCAGCAGCGTAGACCGACCGGGAAACACAGATACGCAGTATTTT
>TRBV25-1|TRBJ2-7|NA|few
CASSEYLTGRNEQYF
TGTGCCAGCAGTGAATATTTAACAGGGAGGAACGAGCAGTACTTC
>TRBV6-1|TRBJ2-5|TRBD2|NA
CACRTSEQETQYF
TGTGCCTGCAGGACTAGCGAACAAGAGACCCAGTACTTC
>TRBV29-1|TRBJ1-2|NA|few
CSVQTGYGYTF
TGCAGCGTCCAGACGGGCTATGGCTACACCTTC
>TRBV11-2|TRBJ2-1|TRBD2|NA
CASSLDSGRNEQFF
TGTGCCAGCAGCTTAGACAGCGGGAGAAATGAGCAGTTCTTC
>TRBV5-1|TRBJ2-7|TRBD1|many
CASRTEGTGYYEQYF
TGCGCCAGCAGGACAGAGGGGACAGGGTACTACGAGCAGTACTTC
>TRBV7-8|TRBJ2-1|TRBD2|many
CASERDTEQFF
TGTGCCAGCGAGCGGGATACGGAGCAGTTCTTC
>TRBV20-1|TRBJ2-7|NA|NA
CSARADRTTYEQYF
TGCAGTGCTAGGGCGGACCGTACCACCTACGAGCAGTACTTC
>TRBV28|TRBJ2-7|NA|many
CATSRERSREQYF
TGTGCCACGTCAAGAGAACGGTCTCGAGAGCAGTACTTC
>TRBV7-8|TRBJ2-3|NA|many
CASSLDGSTDTQYF
TGTGCCAGCAGCTTAGACGGGAGCACAGATACGCAGTATTTT
>TRBV7-9|TRBJ1-3|NA|many
CASSRSTVGNTIYF
TGTGCCAGCAGCCGATCGACAGTTGGAAACACCATATATTTT
>TRBV12-3/TRBV12-4|TRBJ2-1|TRBD2|many
CASSRTSGSIGEQFF
TGTGCCAGCAGCCGGACTAGCGGGAGTATCGGTGAGCAGTTCTTC
>TRBV18|TRBJ2-7|TRBD1|NA
CASSKGDRESEQYF
TGTGCCAGCTCAAAAGGGGACAGGGAAAGCGAGCAGTACTTC
>TRBV5-1|TRBJ1-1|TRBD1|NA
CASSFPGQGNEAFF
TGCGCCAGCAGCTTCCCCGGACAGGGGAATGAAGCTTTCTTT
>TRBV10-3|TRBJ2-3|NA|many
CAISESGNTQYF
TGTGCCATCAGTGAGTCGGGAAATACGCAGTATTTT
>TRBV29-1|TRBJ2-1|TRBD2|NA
CSVAASGNNEQFF
TGCAGCGTTGCGGCTAGCGGGAACAATGAGCAGTTCTTC
>TRBV28|TRBJ2-1|NA|many
CASSSSISYNEQFF
TGTGCCAGCTCATCTAGCATCTCCTACAATGAGCAGTTCTTC
>TRBV4-1|TRBJ2-2|NA|NA
CASSHTNTGELFF
TGCGCCAGCAGCCATACGAACACCGGGGAGCTGTTTTTT
>TRBV11-2|TRBJ2-7|TRBD2|many
CASSSGGYEQYF
TGTGCCAGCAGCTCGGGGGGGTACGAGCAGTACTTC
>TRBV7-9|TRBJ2-5|NA|few
CATQRARGAPETQYF
TGTGCCACCCAACGGGCAAGGGGGGCCCCAGAGACCCAGTACTTC
>TRBV5-1|TRBJ2-7|NA|once
CAGSLEVSSSYEQYF
TGCGCCGGCAGCTTGGAAGTCTCCTCCTCCTACGAGCAGTACTTC
>TRBV7-2|TRBJ2-5|TRBD2|many
CASSLVLAGGGETQYF
TGTGCCAGCAGCTTAGTACTAGCGGGAGGGGGAGAGACCCAGTACTTC
>TRBV2|TRBJ2-1|NA|NA
CASPGAPHEQFF
TGTGCCAGCCCGGGGGCACCCCATGAGCAGTTCTTC
>TRBV7-2|TRBJ2-3|TRBD2|many
CASSLRLALSTDTQYF
TGTGCCAGCAGCCTCCGACTAGCTCTGAGCACAGATACGCAGTATTTT
>TRBV5-6|TRBJ2-3|TRBD1|few
CASSLELGQGSGDTQYF
TGTGCCAGCAGCTTGGAGTTAGGACAGGGGAGCGGAGATACGCAGTATTTT
>TRBV4-2|TRBJ2-7|NA|many
CASSQALTYEQYF
TGTGCCAGCAGCCAAGCCTTGACCTACGAGCAGTACTTC
>TRBV9|TRBJ1-1|TRBD1|few
CASSPETGTVYTEAFF
TGTGCCAGCAGCCCCGAGACCGGGACAGTATACACTGAAGCTTTCTTT
>TRBV20-1|TRBJ2-7|TRBD1|many
CSARDGTGGSYEQYF
TGCAGTGCTAGAGATGGGACAGGTGGGTCCTACGAGCAGTACTTC
>TRBV20-1|TRBJ1-5|TRBD1|many
CSVSGQGASNQPQHF
TGCAGTGTTAGCGGACAGGGGGCCAGCAATCAGCCCCAGCATTTT
>TRBV7-8|TRBJ2-7|TRBD1|many
CASSLGQGVGYEQYF
TGTGCCAGCAGCTTAGGACAGGGAGTGGGTTACGAGCAGTACTTC
>TRBV2|TRBJ1-5|NA|many
CASSVGINQPQHF
TGTGCCAGCAGTGTAGGTATCAATCAGCCCCAGCATTTT
>TRBV7-2|TRBJ2-3|TRBD1|many
CASSRTGQATDTQYF
TGTGCCAGCAGCCGGACAGGGCAGGCCACAGATACGCAGTATTTT
>TRBV6-4|TRBJ2-5|TRBD2|NA
CASSTGTRGNQETQYF
TGTGCCAGCAGCACCGGGACTAGAGGAAATCAAGAGACCCAGTACTTC
>TRBV28|TRBJ2-3|NA|many
CASSTKEIRSTDTQYF
TGTGCCAGCAGTACCAAAGAGATCCGATCCACAGATACGCAGTATTTT
>TRBV12-5|TRBJ2-3|TRBD2|many
CASGWGLASGTDTQYF
TGTGCTAGTGGTTGGGGACTAGCGAGCGGCACAGATACGCAGTATTTT
>TRBV18|TRBJ1-2|TRBD1|few
CASSPIQGATDYGFTF
TGTGCCAGCTCACCGATCCAGGGGGCGACGGACTATGGCTTCACCTTC
>TRBV19|TRBJ2-7|NA|many
CASSMEGGFKEQYF
TGTGCCAGTAGTATGGAGGGGGGCTTTAAGGAGCAGTACTTC
>TRBV20-1|TRBJ2-7|TRBD2|many
CSARELATHEQYF
TGCAGTGCTCGAGAACTAGCGACCCACGAGCAGTACTTC
>TRBV5-8|TRBJ1-1|NA|once
CASSLGLRNTEAFF
TGTGCCAGCAGCTTGGGACTGAGGAACACTGAAGCTTTCTTT
>TRBV28|TRBJ2-7|NA|many
CASSLRGAVYEQYF
TGTGCCAGCAGTTTACGCGGAGCCGTATACGAGCAGTACTTC
>TRBV6-6|TRBJ2-7|NA|many
CASSYSNRGSYEQYF
TGTGCCAGCAGTTACTCGAACCGGGGCTCCTACGAGCAGTACTTC